This TCR beta chain was identified in a study of shared clonotypes between healthy human individuals. This clone was recorded once. Terminally differentiated effector memory CD45RA+ cells were excluded from the naive CD8 cells, which were CD45RO-negative and positively selected for CCR7. Deletions cut 1 base from V and 7 bases from J, with 9 bases between. Germline values: CDR1 SGHNT, CDR2 YYREEE (reference sequence). The CDR3 has 12 amino acids. Across several immunoSEQ plates, the genomic DNA of each subset was split evenly. Each replicate PCR on the sorted subsets used about 0.2 ug DNA (around 30,000 T cell genomes). Here immunoSEQ multiplex PCR was the method, and the copy in TCRdb shows in-frame clones only, minus some. The table has some 740,000 clones, about 92% seen once.

Sequencing used naive CD8+ T cells sorted from blood. The sequence derives from a young man in good health. This chain links TRBV5-4 with TRBJ2-7, with a tentative D call TRBD2 (5 bases). The CDR3 is CASSLTTGEQYF. The CDR3 DNA reads TGTGCCAGCAGCTTGACCACGGGGGAGCAGTACTTC.